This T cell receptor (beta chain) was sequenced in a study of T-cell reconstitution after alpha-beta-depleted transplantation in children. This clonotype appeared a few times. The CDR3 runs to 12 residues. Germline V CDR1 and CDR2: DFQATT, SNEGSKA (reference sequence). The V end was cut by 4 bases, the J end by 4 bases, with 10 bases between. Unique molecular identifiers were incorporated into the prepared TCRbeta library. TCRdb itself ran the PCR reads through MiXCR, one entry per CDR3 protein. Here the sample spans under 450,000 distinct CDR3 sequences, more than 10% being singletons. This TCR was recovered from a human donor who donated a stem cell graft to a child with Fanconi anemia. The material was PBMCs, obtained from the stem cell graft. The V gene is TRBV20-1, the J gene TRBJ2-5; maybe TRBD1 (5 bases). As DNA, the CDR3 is TGCAGTGCTAATGACAGAACAGAGACCCAGTACTTC. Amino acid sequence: CSANDRTETQYF.